This T cell receptor (beta chain) comes out of a study of T cells in Graves' hyperthyroidism and ophthalmopathy. RNA transcripts gave rise to amplified TCR beta CDR3 regions. A first-round RT-PCR of the TCR CDR3 used the HTBI primer set. TCRdb redid the calling of the multiplex PCR reads with MiXCR, one entry per CDR3 protein. The data hold approximately 260,000 distinct CDR3 sequences, with approximately 14% observed a single time. The J segment lost 6 bases and the V segment lost 3 bases, leaving 2 bases of the junction unmatched. The CDR3 is 13 residues long. Germline V CDR1 and CDR2: MRHNA, SNTAGT.

The chain is built from TRBV6-4 and TRBJ2-1; 7 positions match TRBD1. This sequence originates from a woman between 50 and 59 years old with Graves' hyperthyroidism that later progressed to Graves' ophthalmopathy. The material sequenced was blood. Here the CDR3 reads CASSEGTVNEQFF. The CDR3 DNA reads TGTGCCAGCAGTGAAGGGACAGTCAATGAGCAGTTCTTC.